The 17 T cell receptor beta chains given below trace back to one sample, sequenced in a study of cytomegalovirus exposure and HLA in healthy donors. Amplification used 60 Vbeta primers and 13 Jbeta primers. Profiled with immunoSEQ multiplex PCR; TCRdb holds only in-frame clones, not every one. Found here are more than 150,000 clones, approximately 78% of them singletons; the top ten hold approximately 0.8%. The sequencing input was PBMCs. The receptors here all came from a woman in her late teens or twenties in good health and CMV-seronegative.

This chain connects TRBV2 to TRBJ1-6; perhaps TRBD1 as D (5 bases). Germline V gives CDR1 SNHLY, CDR2 FYNNEI. V was clipped by 8 bases and J by 10 bases, with 9 bases between them. The CDR3 contains 11 residues. CDR3 sequence (DNA): TGTGCCAGCGGGGGAGGGTCACCCCTCCACTTT. Residues: CASGGGSPLHF. The whole variable domain, remainder taken from reference TRBV2 and TRBJ1-6, is EPEVTQTPSHQVTQMGQEVILRCVPISNHLYFYWYRQILGQKVEFLVSFYNNEISEKSEIFDDQFSVERPDGSNFTLKIRSTKLEDSAMYFCASGGGSPLHFGNGTRLTVT.

This clone was observed once. The chain is built from TRBV2 and TRBJ2-1, with TRBD2 as a possible D gene (6 bases). This CDR3 has 16 residues. Trimming pared 10 bases from V and 0 bases from J, leaving 19 bases between. Germline V gene sequence: CDR1 SNHLY, CDR2 FYNNEI. The CDR3 reads CATPRGLASSYNEQFF. DNA of the CDR3: TGTGCCACCCCAAGGGGTCTAGCGAGCTCCTACAATGAGCAGTTCTTC. Supplemented by reference TRBV2 and TRBJ2-1, the full variable domain reads EPEVTQTPSHQVTQMGQEVILRCVPISNHLYFYWYRQILGQKVEFLVSFYNNEISEKSEIFDDQFSVERPDGSNFTLKIRSTKLEDSAMYFCATPRGLASSYNEQFFGPGTRLTVL.

The gene calls are TRBV27 and TRBJ2-7; 10 bases map to TRBD1. V dropped 6 bases and J dropped 2; count of bases not matched to a gene: 4. Germline V CDR1 and CDR2: MNHEY, SMNVEV (reference sequence). The CDR3 has 14 residues. In DNA, the CDR3 is TGTGCCAGCAGCACCGGGACAGGGGCCTACGAGCAGTACTTC. Translation: CASSTGTGAYEQYF.

The rearrangement uses TRBV27 and TRBJ2-4, with D perhaps matching TRBD2 (6 bases). This CDR3 is built from 14 residues. CDR1 and CDR2 from the germline V gene are MNHEY and SMNVEV (reference sequence). V lost 5 bases and J lost 5, with 13 bases in between. Here the CDR3 DNA reads TGTGCCAGCAGTCCGGAGGGAGGTCAAAACATTCAGTACTTC. This translates into CASSPEGGQNIQYF.

V and J are TRBV18 and TRBJ2-5, with D maybe TRBD1 (5 bases). The end of the DNA aligns better with TRBJ2-7, so the J call may be wrong. Germline V lookup: CDR1 KGHSH, CDR2 LQKENI. The CDR3 runs 14 residues. The CDR3 coding sequence is TGTGCCAGCTCACCCGGACAAGCCTCCTACGAGCAGTACTTC. It translates to CASSPGQASYEQYF.

For this clone: The conserved final phenylalanine or tryptophan is absent from the CDR3, which likely points to a read error. V and J are TRBV29-1 and TRBJ2-7; 7 bases fit TRBD1. This CDR3 has 14 amino acids. The germline CDR1 and CDR2 sequences are SQVTM and ANQGSEA. The V gene end was trimmed by 1 base and the J gene end by 3 bases; junction bases not matched to a gene: 6. CDR3: CSVEGTGALYEQYL. In nucleotides, the CDR3 is TGCAGCGTTGAAGGGACAGGTGCCCTCTACGAGCAGTACCTC.

This clone was seen a handful of times. J is TRBJ2-3 and V is TRBV6-6; TRBD2 agrees at 8 bases. The CDR3 sequence is 14 residues long. V lost 6 bases to trimming and J lost 2 bases; unmatched junction nucleotides: 4. Germline V lookup: CDR1 MNHNY, CDR2 SVGAGI (reference sequence). The CDR3 spells CASRALADTDTQYF. As DNA, the CDR3 is TGTGCCAGCAGGGCACTAGCGGACACAGATACGCAGTATTTT.

The chain links TRBV5-5 to TRBJ1-1; 7 bases match TRBD1. V lost 0 bases and J lost 4; bases outside the gene matches: 3. The CDR3 extends over 14 amino acids. Looked up from germline, CDR1 is SGHKS and CDR2 is YYEKEE (reference sequence). The CDR3 here is CASSLDRGFTEAFF. The CDR3 DNA reads TGTGCCAGCAGCTTGGACAGGGGTTTCACTGAAGCTTTCTTT.

The chain is built from TRBV7-6 and TRBJ1-5; TRBD1 aligns across 7 bases. V was clipped by 5 bases and J by 3 bases; unmatched bases: 10. The germline V gene has CDR1 SGHVS and CDR2 FNYEAQ. The CDR3 length is 16 residues. The CDR3 region has the DNA TGTGCCAGCAGCCCAATCACCGGGACAGTCAATCAGCCCCAGCATTTT. Encoded protein: CASSPITGTVNQPQHF.

This clone was counted between two and nine times. V is TRBV5-4 and J is TRBJ1-1; D might be TRBD1 (5 bases). Trimming removed 0 bases from V and 10 bases from J, with 16 bases in between. Germline CDR1 is SGHNT and CDR2 is YYREEE (reference sequence). The CDR3 is 14 amino acids. DNA for the CDR3: TGTGCCAGCAGCTTGGGACAGCTGGCCCTGGGAGCTTTCTTT. Protein: CASSLGQLALGAFF. The full variable domain, its missing parts supplied by reference TRBV5-4 and TRBJ1-1, is ETGVTQSPTHLIKTRGQQVTLRCSSQSGHNTVSWYQQALGQGPQFIFQYYREEENGRGNFPPRFSGLQFPNYSSELNVNALELDDSALYLCASSLGQLALGAFFGQGTRLTVV.

The rearrangement uses TRBV19 and TRBJ2-5; D is possibly TRBD2 (5 bases). Trimming took off 6 bases at V and 3 bases at J, with 20 bases between the two ends. The CDR3 runs 16 residues. The germline V gene has CDR1 LNHDA and CDR2 SQIVND (reference sequence). The CDR3 nucleotides are TGTGCCAGTAGACCCGGTGACGGGAAGGGTAAAGAGACCCAGTACTTC. It codes for CASRPGDGKGKETQYF.

The chain employs TRBV27 and TRBJ2-7; no clear D gene. The V end was cut by 0 bases, the J end by 4 bases, with 7 bases between. The CDR3 has 13 residues. Germline V gene data show CDR1 as MNHEY and CDR2 as SMNVEV (reference sequence). In nucleotides, the CDR3 is TGTGCCAGCAGTTTATCCGCCGGTTACGAGCAGTACTTC. This translates into CASSLSAGYEQYF.

CDR3 nucleotide sequence: TGTGCCAGCAGCTTAGGGACAGGGGCCGAGCAGTACTTC. This encodes CASSLGTGAEQYF. This chain uses TRBV7-7 with TRBJ2-7, with 9 bases that match TRBD1. Trimming took 1 base from V and 6 from J; bases not matched to a gene: 1. Per germline, CDR1 SSHAT and CDR2 FNYEAQ (reference sequence). The CDR3 extends over 13 amino acids.

This chain connects TRBV2 to TRBJ1-1; 8 bases are shared with TRBD1. V dropped 5 bases and J dropped 3; count of bases not matched to a gene: 2. The CDR3 runs to 13 residues. Germline-derived CDR1 and CDR2 are SNHLY and FYNNEI. DNA for the CDR3: TGTGCCAGCAGTCCGGACAGGGACACTGAAGCTTTCTTT. Its translation: CASSPDRDTEAFF. Using reference TRBV2 and TRBJ1-1 for the parts outside the CDR3, the full variable domain is EPEVTQTPSHQVTQMGQEVILRCVPISNHLYFYWYRQILGQKVEFLVSFYNNEISEKSEIFDDQFSVERPDGSNFTLKIRSTKLEDSAMYFCASSPDRDTEAFFGQGTRLTVV.

Only one count was recorded for this clone. The chain uses TRBV5-4 and TRBJ2-1; D is unresolved. V was clipped by 2 bases and J by 8 bases, with 8 bases between them. The CDR3 length is 12 residues. Germline V gives CDR1 SGHNT, CDR2 YYREEE (reference sequence). The CDR3 sequence: CASSLTRHEQFF. The CDR3 bases are TGTGCCAGCAGCTTAACGCGCCATGAGCAGTTCTTC.

The chain employs TRBV27 and TRBJ1-2, with D tentatively TRBD1 (6 bases). Trimming took 2 bases from V and 8 from J, leaving 15 bases between them. This CDR3 is built from 14 residues. Germline CDR1 MNHEY, CDR2 SMNVEV (reference sequence). The chain's CDR3 is CASSLGRQDGGYTF. In nucleotides, the CDR3 is TGTGCCAGCAGTTTAGGAAGACAGGATGGGGGCTACACCTTC.

This sequence joins TRBV11-2 and TRBJ2-7, with TRBD1 identical over 8 bases. The CDR3 is 16 amino acids. CDR1 is SGHAT and CDR2 is FQNNGV in the germline V gene. With V trimmed by 5 bases and J by 1 base, 10 bases remained unmatched. The CDR3 loop reads CASSLTPGTGSYEQYF. DNA of the CDR3: TGTGCCAGCAGCCTCACCCCCGGGACAGGATCCTACGAGCAGTACTTC.